Each of the 25 T cell receptor beta chains below was sequenced from the same sample in a study of T cell responses to AZD1222 COVID-19 vaccine. Some clones are missing from TCRdb's copy, which holds only in-frame ones; the method was immunoSEQ multiplex PCR. In the table there are over 85,000 clones, 86% of which are singletons. The sample consisted of peripheral blood, taken on day 0 of AZD1222 vaccination. Receptor source: an adult in good health.

The DNA for the CDR3 is TGTGCCAGCAGTGATTGGGGGGCCGGTGGCTACACCTTC. As protein: CASSDWGAGGYTF. The chain links TRBV6-1 to TRBJ1-2; D may be TRBD1 (6 bases). Trimming stripped 3 bases from V and 7 bases from J, with 12 bases between. CDR1 MNHNS and CDR2 SASEGT come from the germline V gene. This CDR3 is 13 amino acids long.

The rearrangement links TRBV24-1 to TRBJ2-2, with 8 bases matching TRBD1. Germline V gene lookup returns CDR1 KGHDR and CDR2 SFDVKD. J gave up 3 bases and V 7 bases, and 3 bases lay outside the gene matches. CDR3 length equals 14 residues. The CDR3 loop reads CATRGQGDTGELFF. In DNA form, the CDR3 reads TGTGCCACCAGAGGACAGGGAGACACCGGGGAGCTGTTTTTT.

The chain recombines TRBV28 with TRBJ2-7, with D perhaps TRBD1 or TRBD2 (5 bases each). Trimming removed 7 bases at V and 3 bases at J, with 16 bases between. This CDR3 comprises 14 residues. Germline-derived CDR1 and CDR2 are MDHEN and SYDVKM. The CDR3 sequence is CASNSGTIFYEQYF. CDR3 in DNA: TGTGCCAGCAATTCCGGGACGATTTTCTACGAGCAGTACTTC.

A single count supports this clone. The chain carries TRBV27 and TRBJ2-5, with 14 bases identical to TRBD2. The CDR3 covers 15 residues. Germline CDR1 reads MNHEY; CDR2 reads SMNVEV (reference sequence). J gave up 5 bases and V 3 bases, and 2 bases lay outside the gene matches. CDR3 amino acids: CASSLGLAGAETQYF. The CDR3 DNA reads TGTGCCAGCAGTTTGGGACTAGCGGGGGCGGAGACCCAGTACTTC.

The CDR3 here is CASTRQNNNEKLFF. The CDR3 coding sequence is TGTGCCAGTACGCGACAGAACAATAATGAAAAACTGTTTTTT. J is TRBJ1-4 and V is TRBV19; D is perhaps TRBD1 (5 bases). Germline values: CDR1 LNHDA, CDR2 SQIVND (reference sequence). With 7 bases removed from V and 4 bases from J, the gap between germline ends came to 13 bases. The CDR3 is 14 amino acids.

This clone was detected only once. The chain is built from TRBV9 and TRBJ1-2, with TRBD1 matching 8 bases. Trimming at V came to 0 bases and at J to 6 bases, leaving 4 bases not matched to a gene. Germline CDR1 is SGDLS and CDR2 is YYNGEE. CDR3 size: 14 residues. The CDR3: CASSVGQGANGYTF. CDR3 coding DNA: TGTGCCAGCAGCGTAGGGCAGGGGGCTAATGGCTACACCTTC.

This chain connects TRBV28 to TRBJ1-4; D remains unclear. The CDR3 contains 15 residues. Germline CDR1 and CDR2: MDHEN and SYDVKM. V was cut by 2 bases and J by 2 bases, with 9 bases left in between. The CDR3 nucleotides read TGTGCCAGCAGTTTAGGATTTGGGACTAATGAAAAACTGTTTTTT. Its protein product is CASSLGFGTNEKLFF.

The chain is built from TRBV20-1 and TRBJ1-2; D unresolved. V shed 2 bases and J shed 12 bases, with 13 bases lying between them. The V gene's germline CDR1 is DFQATT and CDR2 SNEGSKA (reference sequence). This CDR3 has 11 amino acids. CDR3 sequence: CSARSVPGHTF. The CDR3 DNA reads TGCAGTGCTAGATCCGTCCCCGGTCACACCTTC.

The V gene is TRBV3-1 (or the pseudogene TRBV3-2), the J gene TRBJ1-4, with D possibly being TRBD1 (5 bases). The V end lost 6 bases, the J end lost 6 bases, and 14 bases lay between the germline ends. The CDR3 runs 14 residues. Germline V gene sequence: CDR1 LGHDT, CDR2 YNNKEL (reference sequence). In DNA, the CDR3 is TGTGCCAGCAGGATTCAGGGATTTGATGAAAAACTGTTTTTT. This codes for CASRIQGFDEKLFF.

The count of this clone is one. The chain combines TRBV3-1 (or the pseudogene TRBV3-2) with TRBJ2-2, with a tentative D call TRBD1 (5 bases). The germline V gene encodes CDR1 LGHDT and CDR2 YNNKEL (reference sequence). The V gene lost 8 bases and the J gene lost 3 bases, with 13 bases spanning the gap. This CDR3 is built from 14 residues. The DNA for the CDR3 is TGTGCCAGCCTAGGGGCAAGGGACACCGGGGAGCTGTTTTTT. Protein: CASLGARDTGELFF.

The CDR3 DNA is TGCGCCAGCAGCTTGACAGGCGTAATGAACACTGAAGCTTTCTTT. Its translation is CASSLTGVMNTEAFF. The chain has TRBV5-1 and TRBJ1-1, with D perhaps matching TRBD1 (5 bases). The CDR3 consists of 15 residues. V lost 1 base, J lost 0 bases, and 10 bases lay in between. CDR1 is SGHRS and CDR2 is YFSETQ in the germline V gene.

Here the CDR3 DNA reads TGTGCCAGCAGCTCTTCTAGCGTCGTCGTCTACAATGAGCAGTTCTTC. This gives the protein CASSSSSVVVYNEQFF. The chain recombines TRBV9 with TRBJ2-1, with a tentative D call TRBD2 (6 bases). CDR1 is SGDLS, CDR2 YYNGEE, per germline. The V gene lost 4 bases and the J gene lost 3 bases, with 17 bases spanning the gap. The CDR3 length is 16 residues. The complete variable domain, with remaining parts taken from reference TRBV9 and TRBJ2-1, reads DSGVTQTPKHLITATGQRVTLRCSPRSGDLSVYWYQQSLDQGLQFLIQYYNGEERAKGNILERFSAQQFPDLHSELNLSSLELGDSALYFCASSSSSVVVYNEQFFGPGTRLTVL.

J is TRBJ2-7 and V is TRBV6-5; the match to TRBD2 covers 10 bases. The V segment lost 4 bases and the J segment 7 bases; nucleotides outside the gene matches: 10. Germline V gene lookup returns CDR1 MNHEY and CDR2 SVGAGI. This CDR3 spans 15 amino acids. As DNA, the CDR3 is TGTGCCAGCAGTTCCTCGCTAGCGGGAGTAGGTGAGCAGTACTTC. Amino acids: CASSSSLAGVGEQYF.

J is TRBJ2-1 and V is TRBV6-4; possible D gene TRBD1, 6 bases. CDR3 size: 14 residues. Trimming stripped 3 bases from V and 10 bases from J, with 16 bases between. In germline, CDR1 is MRHNA, CDR2 SNTAGT. In nucleotides, the CDR3 is TGTGCCAGCAGTGAGGGACATACCGTCACCGAGCAGTTCTTC. It yields the protein CASSEGHTVTEQFF.

By frequency in the sample, this clone is large. The chain carries TRBV2 and TRBJ1-5; D might be TRBD1 (5 bases). With 9 bases removed from V and 4 bases from J, the gap between germline ends came to 19 bases. The CDR3 consists of 15 residues. Germline CDR1 SNHLY, CDR2 FYNNEI. Here the CDR3 reads CASEGSGLSNQPQHF. As DNA, the CDR3 is TGTGCCAGTGAAGGGTCGGGGCTTTCGAATCAGCCCCAGCATTTT.

The V gene is TRBV27, the J gene TRBJ2-3, with TRBD2 identical over 11 bases. The CDR3 has 15 residues. The V gene end was trimmed by 3 bases and the J gene end by 6 bases; junction bases not matched to a gene: 5. Germline CDR1 MNHEY, CDR2 SMNVEV (reference sequence). CDR3 sequence (DNA): TGTGCCAGCAGTTTGGGACTAGCGGTCGGGGATACGCAGTATTTT. Amino acid sequence: CASSLGLAVGDTQYF.

The chain has TRBV3-1 (or the pseudogene TRBV3-2) and TRBJ2-7; 7 nucleotides line up with TRBD2. This CDR3 has 15 amino acids. CDR1 is LGHDT and CDR2 is YNNKEL in the germline V gene (reference sequence). V lost 4 bases, J lost 7 bases, and 13 bases stayed unmatched. This CDR3 is CASSPTGRESWEQYF. CDR3 sequence (DNA): TGTGCCAGCAGCCCCACGGGGAGGGAGAGCTGGGAGCAGTACTTC.

The chain couples TRBV11-2 to TRBJ1-5; D call uncertain. V lost 1 base to trimming and J lost 7 bases, with 11 bases between them. The CDR3 has 14 residues. Germline-derived CDR1 and CDR2 are SGHAT and FQNNGV. This chain's CDR3 is CASSLAGGGQPQHF. The CDR3 region has the DNA TGTGCCAGCAGCTTAGCGGGCGGCGGGCAGCCCCAGCATTTT.

The J gene is TRBJ1-1, the V gene TRBV5-8; 8 positions agree with TRBD1. CDR3 length: 12 amino acids. V was pared by 1 base and J by 11 bases, with 4 bases of the junction left unmatched. Germline V lookup: CDR1 SGHTS, CDR2 YDEGEE. The CDR3 coding sequence is TGTGCCAGCAGCTTGAGGACAGGGAGGGCTTTCTTT. Translated: CASSLRTGRAFF.

The chain is built from TRBV19 and TRBJ2-1, with 12 bases identical to TRBD2. Germline V gene data show CDR1 as LNHDA and CDR2 as SQIVND (reference sequence). Unmatched junction bases numbered 8, after V lost 7 bases and J lost 7 bases. The CDR3 has 15 residues. CDR3 coding DNA: TGTGCCAGTACCACTGCTAGCGGGAGGGAGAATGAGCAGTTCTTC. It yields the protein CASTTASGRENEQFF.

The J gene is TRBJ1-3, the V gene TRBV12-3 or TRBV12-4; D gene uncertain. The CDR3 extends over 13 amino acids. Trimming pared 3 bases from V and 1 base from J, leaving 4 bases between. The DNA of the CDR3 is TGTGCCAGCAGTTTGGCTTCTGGAAACACCATATATTTT. This sequence encodes CASSLASGNTIYF.

Notes on this clone: Other nucleotide sequences in the sample specify the same CDR3. The chain combines TRBV5-1 with TRBJ1-4, with 7 bases matching TRBD1. J gave up 7 bases and V 0 bases, and 3 bases lay outside the gene matches. Germline V gene data show CDR1 as SGHRS and CDR2 as YFSETQ. The CDR3 is made up of 14 amino acids. The CDR3 region is CASSLEGAGEKLFF. The CDR3 DNA reads as TGCGCCAGCAGCTTGGAGGGGGCGGGTGAAAAACTGTTTTTT. Using reference TRBV5-1 and TRBJ1-4 for the parts outside the CDR3, the full variable domain is KAGVTQTPRYLIKTRGQQVTLSCSPISGHRSVSWYQQTPGQGLQFLFEYFSETQRNKGNFPGRFSGRQFSNSRSEMNVSTLELGDSALYLCASSLEGAGEKLFFGSGTQLSVL.

The chain has TRBV9 and TRBJ1-1; tentative D call: TRBD1 (5 bases). The germline gives CDR1 SGDLS, CDR2 YYNGEE. With 4 bases removed from V and 3 bases from J, the gap between germline ends came to 16 bases. This CDR3 has 15 amino acids. The CDR3: CASSSTGAPDTEAFF. In DNA, the CDR3 is TGTGCCAGCAGCTCAACCGGGGCGCCGGACACTGAAGCTTTCTTT.

This sequence joins TRBV9 and TRBJ1-6; no reliable D call. The CDR3 contains 15 residues. V was clipped by 2 bases and J by 7 bases, with 13 bases between them. The germline V gene encodes CDR1 SGDLS and CDR2 YYNGEE. In nucleotides, the CDR3 is TGTGCCAGCAGCGTGGAGGGTCAGAGAAATTCACCCCTCCACTTT. Protein product: CASSVEGQRNSPLHF. Looking up the rest from reference TRBV9 and TRBJ1-6 gives the full variable domain: DSGVTQTPKHLITATGQRVTLRCSPRSGDLSVYWYQQSLDQGLQFLIQYYNGEERAKGNILERFSAQQFPDLHSELNLSSLELGDSALYFCASSVEGQRNSPLHFGNGTRLTVT.

The V gene is TRBV25-1, the J gene TRBJ2-5; D not certain. The V and J ends lost 1 base and 5 bases respectively, with 14 bases between them. Germline V gives CDR1 MGHDK, CDR2 SYGVNS. The CDR3 sequence is 15 residues long. The CDR3 spells CASSEFRQGSETQYF. CDR3 DNA: TGTGCCAGCAGTGAATTTAGACAAGGGTCGGAGACCCAGTACTTC.